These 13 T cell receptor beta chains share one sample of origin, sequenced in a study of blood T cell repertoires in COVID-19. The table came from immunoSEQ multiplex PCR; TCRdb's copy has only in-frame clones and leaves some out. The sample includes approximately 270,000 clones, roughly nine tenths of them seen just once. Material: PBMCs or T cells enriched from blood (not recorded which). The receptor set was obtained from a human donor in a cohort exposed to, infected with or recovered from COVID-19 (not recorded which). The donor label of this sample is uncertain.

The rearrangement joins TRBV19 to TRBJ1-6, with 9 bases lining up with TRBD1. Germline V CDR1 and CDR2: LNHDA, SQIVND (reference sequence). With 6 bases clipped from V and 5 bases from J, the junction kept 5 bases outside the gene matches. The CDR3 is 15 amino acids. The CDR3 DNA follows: TGTGCCAGTAGGGATGACAGGGGGGATAATTCACCCCTCCACTTT. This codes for CASRDDRGDNSPLHF. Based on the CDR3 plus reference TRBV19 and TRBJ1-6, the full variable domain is DGGITQSPKYLFRKEGQNVTLSCEQNLNHDAMYWYRQDPGQGLRLIYYSQIVNDFQKGDIAEGYSVSREKKESFPLTVTSAQKNPTAFYLCASRDDRGDNSPLHFGNGTRLTVT.

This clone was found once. The CDR3 DNA sequence: TGTGCCAGCAGCTTAGGGGTGGACTACTCCTCCTACGAGCAGTACTTC. Protein product: CASSLGVDYSSYEQYF. This chain connects TRBV7-2 to TRBJ2-7, with TRBD2 as a possible D gene (6 bases). Germline CDR1 reads SGHTA; CDR2 reads FQGNSA. V was clipped by 1 base and J by 0 bases, with 13 bases between them. CDR3 length equals 16 residues.

The CDR3 nucleotides read TGTGCCAGCAGTGCAAGGGACAGGGGGGAAACTAATGAAAAACTGTTTTTT. Its translation: CASSARDRGETNEKLFF. V usage is TRBV25-1 and J usage is TRBJ1-4; TRBD1 matches 11 bases. Trimming took 4 bases from V and 1 from J; bases not matched to a gene: 5. The CDR3 contains 17 residues. Germline V CDR1 and CDR2: MGHDK, SYGVNS. Using reference TRBV25-1 and TRBJ1-4 for the parts outside the CDR3, the full variable domain is EADIYQTPRYLVIGTGKKITLECSQTMGHDKMYWYQQDPGMELHLIHYSYGVNSTEKGDLSSESTVSRIRTEHFPLTLESARPSHTSQYLCASSARDRGETNEKLFFGSGTQLSVL.

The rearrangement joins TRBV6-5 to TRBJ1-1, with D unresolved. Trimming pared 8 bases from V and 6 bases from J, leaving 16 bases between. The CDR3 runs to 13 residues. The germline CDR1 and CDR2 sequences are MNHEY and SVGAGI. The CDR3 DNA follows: TGTGCCAGCTTCTATTCGGTTCCCCCTGAAGCTTTCTTT. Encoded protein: CASFYSVPPEAFF.

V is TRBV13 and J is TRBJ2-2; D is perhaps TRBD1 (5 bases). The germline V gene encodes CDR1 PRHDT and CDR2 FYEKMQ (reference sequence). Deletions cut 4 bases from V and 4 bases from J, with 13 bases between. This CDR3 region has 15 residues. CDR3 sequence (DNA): TGTGCCAGCAGCTCCCCTTCTGACAGCACCGGGGAGCTGTTTTTT. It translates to CASSSPSDSTGELFF.

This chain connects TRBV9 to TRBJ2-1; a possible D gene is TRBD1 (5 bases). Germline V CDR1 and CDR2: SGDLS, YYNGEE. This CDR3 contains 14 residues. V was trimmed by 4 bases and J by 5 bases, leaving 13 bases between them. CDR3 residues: CASSSRGANNEQFF. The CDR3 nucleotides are TGTGCCAGCAGCTCTCGTGGGGCGAACAATGAGCAGTTCTTC.

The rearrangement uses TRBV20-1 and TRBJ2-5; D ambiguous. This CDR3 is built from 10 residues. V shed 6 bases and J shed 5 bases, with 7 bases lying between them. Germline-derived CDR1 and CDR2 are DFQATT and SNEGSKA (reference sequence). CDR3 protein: CSATAETQYF. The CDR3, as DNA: TGCAGTGCCACCGCGGAGACCCAGTACTTC.

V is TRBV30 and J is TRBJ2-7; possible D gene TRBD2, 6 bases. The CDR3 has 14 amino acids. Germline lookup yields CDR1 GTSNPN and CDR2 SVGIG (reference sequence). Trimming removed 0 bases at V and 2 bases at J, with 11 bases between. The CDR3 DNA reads TGTGCCTGGAGTGTGGGAGGCAGAGCCTACGAGCAGTACTTC. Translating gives CAWSVGGRAYEQYF.

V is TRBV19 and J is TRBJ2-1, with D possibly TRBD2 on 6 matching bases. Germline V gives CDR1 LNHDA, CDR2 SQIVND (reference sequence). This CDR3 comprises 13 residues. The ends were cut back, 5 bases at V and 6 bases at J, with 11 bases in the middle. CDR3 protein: CASSLNGGNEQFF. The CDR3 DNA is TGTGCCAGTAGTCTTAACGGGGGCAATGAGCAGTTCTTC.

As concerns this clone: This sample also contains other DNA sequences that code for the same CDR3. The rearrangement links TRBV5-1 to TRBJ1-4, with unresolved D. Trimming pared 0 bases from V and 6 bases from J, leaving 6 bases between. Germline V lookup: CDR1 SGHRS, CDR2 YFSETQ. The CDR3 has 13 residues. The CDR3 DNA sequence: TGCGCCAGCAGCTTGGGACTTCATGAAAAACTGTTTTTT. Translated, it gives CASSLGLHEKLFF.

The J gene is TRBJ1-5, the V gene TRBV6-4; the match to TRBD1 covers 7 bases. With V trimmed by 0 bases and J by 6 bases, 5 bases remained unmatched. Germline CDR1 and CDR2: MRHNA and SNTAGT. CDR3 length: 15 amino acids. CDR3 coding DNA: TGTGCCAGCAGTGACTCGCACAGGGGCGGTCAGCCCCAGCATTTT. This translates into CASSDSHRGGQPQHF.

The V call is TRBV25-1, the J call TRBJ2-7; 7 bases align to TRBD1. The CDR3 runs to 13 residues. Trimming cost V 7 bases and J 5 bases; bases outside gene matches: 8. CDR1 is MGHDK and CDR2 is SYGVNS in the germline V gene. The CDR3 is CASTEGQSHEQYF. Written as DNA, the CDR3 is TGTGCCAGCACCGAGGGACAGAGCCACGAGCAGTACTTC.

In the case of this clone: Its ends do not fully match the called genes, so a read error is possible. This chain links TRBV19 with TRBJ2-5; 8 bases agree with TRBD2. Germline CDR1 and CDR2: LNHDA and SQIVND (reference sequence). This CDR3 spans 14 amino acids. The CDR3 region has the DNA TGTGCCAGTAGTCCGGGAGGGACTAGTCGGCTTTTGGACTTC. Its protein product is CASSPGGTSRLLDF.